The 21 T cell receptor beta chains in this list originate from one sample, sequenced in a study of blood T cell repertoires in COVID-19. Sequencing was performed with immunoSEQ multiplex PCR; in TCRdb, only in-frame clones are kept and a portion is missing. The sample consists of roughly 340,000 clones, approximately 89% of them appearing once. The material sequenced was peripheral blood. Receptors originate from a woman under 30 who had recovered from COVID-19.

The chain combines TRBV6-2 or TRBV6-3 with TRBJ1-4, with a tentative D call TRBD1 (6 bases). V was clipped by 0 bases and J by 0 bases, with 20 bases between them. CDR1 is MNHEY and CDR2 is SVGEGT in the germline V gene. This CDR3 contains 20 residues. The CDR3 DNA reads as TGTGCCAGCAGTTACTCGATCCGGGACATGGACCTTGCAACTAATGAAAAACTGTTTTTT. Protein sequence: CASSYSIRDMDLATNEKLFF.

CDR3 DNA sequence: TGTGCCAGCAGCCAACTCTATGCCACAGATACGCAGTATTTT. This translates into CASSQLYATDTQYF. The V call is TRBV14, the J call TRBJ2-3; no firm D call. The V end was cut by 2 bases, the J end by 2 bases, with 8 bases between. CDR1 is SGHDN and CDR2 is FVKESK in the germline V gene. The CDR3 is made up of 14 amino acids.

This clone occurred once. The V gene is TRBV20-1, the J gene TRBJ1-3; a possible D gene is TRBD1 (6 bases). This CDR3 is 13 amino acids long. Germline V lookup: CDR1 DFQATT, CDR2 SNEGSKA (reference sequence). V dropped 3 bases and J dropped 3 bases, with 9 bases sitting between them. The CDR3: CSASRTDGNTIYF. CDR3 DNA: TGCAGTGCTAGTCGGACAGATGGAAACACCATATATTTT.

The genes are TRBV30 and TRBJ1-3, with 8 bases matching TRBD1. V lost 6 bases and J lost 3; bases outside the gene matches: 4. Germline loops: CDR1 GTSNPN, CDR2 SVGIG (reference sequence). This CDR3 spans 13 amino acids. CDR3 bases: TGTGCCTGCCAGGGGGCCGGTGGAAACACCATATATTTT. Translated: CACQGAGGNTIYF.

The count of this clone is one. The V and J genes are TRBV11-2 and TRBJ2-1; 14 bases fit TRBD2. Germline CDR1 SGHAT, CDR2 FQNNGV. This CDR3 has 18 residues. Germline trimming cut 1 base from V and 0 bases from J; bases unmatched to any gene: 2. The CDR3 reads CASSLGTSGRISYNEQFF. In DNA form, the CDR3 reads TGTGCCAGCAGCTTAGGGACTAGCGGGAGGATCTCCTACAATGAGCAGTTCTTC.

Only a few counts were recorded for this clone. CDR3 residues: CASSDGDREYYEQYV. Written as DNA, the CDR3 is TGTGCCAGCAGCGACGGGGACAGGGAGTACTACGAGCAGTACGTC. The genes are TRBV21-1 and TRBJ2-7; the table's TRBD1 call for D was not verified on the DNA. TRBV21-1 is shown as a pseudogene. This CDR3 is built from 15 residues.

The gene calls are TRBV9 and TRBJ2-7; 14 bases line up with TRBD2. With V trimmed by 4 bases and J by 6 bases, 3 bases remained unmatched. From germline, CDR1 is SGDLS and CDR2 YYNGEE. The CDR3 totals 14 residues. The DNA for the CDR3 is TGTGCCAGCAGCCCGGGACTAGCGGGAGTCGAGCAGTACGTC. Translated: CASSPGLAGVEQYV.

V usage is TRBV19 and J usage is TRBJ1-2, with 10 bases lining up with TRBD1. The germline gives CDR1 LNHDA, CDR2 SQIVND (reference sequence). The CDR3 sequence is 15 residues long. V lost 0 bases, J lost 4 bases, and 2 bases stayed unmatched. CDR3 loop: CASSIDGQGGYGYTF. The CDR3 DNA reads TGTGCCAGTAGTATAGACGGACAGGGGGGCTATGGCTACACCTTC.

This chain links TRBV29-1 with TRBJ2-1, with a weak D call TRBD2 (5 bases). Germline CDR1 is SQVTM and CDR2 is ANQGSEA. The CDR3 has 15 residues. Trimming shortened V by 6 bases and J by 7 bases, and 22 bases separated the two germline ends. The CDR3 loop reads CSVRTVGGSRNEQFF. CDR3 in DNA: TGCAGCGTCCGAACCGTCGGCGGGTCGAGGAATGAGCAGTTCTTC.

The chain uses TRBV7-8 and TRBJ1-5; TRBD1 is a possible D gene (5 bases). V shed 0 bases and J shed 0 bases, with 21 bases lying between them. Germline V gives CDR1 SGHVS, CDR2 FQNEAQ. The CDR3 consists of 20 residues. CDR3 in amino acids: CASSLASSGGWRNSNQPQHF. In DNA, the CDR3 is TGTGCCAGCAGCTTAGCGTCTTCGGGGGGTTGGCGGAATAGCAATCAGCCCCAGCATTTT. The variable domain in full, completed from reference TRBV7-8 and TRBJ1-5, reads GAGVSQSPRYKVAKRGQDVALRCDPISGHVSLFWYQQALGQGPEFLTYFQNEAQLDKSGLPSDRFFAERPEGSVSTLKIQRTQQEDSAVYLCASSLASSGGWRNSNQPQHFGDGTRLSIL.

The J gene is TRBJ1-2, the V gene TRBV18, with D possibly TRBD1 on 6 matching bases. This CDR3 spans 14 amino acids. Trimming took off 5 bases at V and 3 bases at J, with 13 bases between the two ends. Germline V gene data show CDR1 as KGHSH and CDR2 as LQKENI. DNA for the CDR3: TGTGCCAGCTCATCTCGACAGGCCCACTATGGCTACACCTTC. It codes for CASSSRQAHYGYTF.

The rearrangement uses TRBV18 and TRBJ2-1, with D possibly being TRBD1 (6 bases). The CDR3 spans 15 residues. Germline assignment: CDR1 KGHSH and CDR2 LQKENI. Trimming took 5 bases from V and 0 from J, leaving 11 bases between them. CDR3 region: CASSNDRSSYNEQFF. The CDR3, as DNA: TGTGCCAGCTCAAACGACAGGAGCTCCTACAATGAGCAGTTCTTC. The whole variable domain, remainder taken from reference TRBV18 and TRBJ2-1, is NAGVMQNPRHLVRRRGQEARLRCSPMKGHSHVYWYRQLPEEGLKFMVYLQKENIIDESGMPKERFSAEFPKEGPSILRIQQVVRGDSAAYFCASSNDRSSYNEQFFGPGTRLTVL.

V gene TRBV5-6 combines with J gene TRBJ2-1; TRBD2 matches 10 bases. There are 15 residues in the CDR3. Germline loops: CDR1 SGHDT, CDR2 YYEEEE. The J segment lost 9 bases and the V segment lost 0 bases, leaving 6 bases of the junction unmatched. In DNA, the CDR3 is TGTGCCAGCAGCTTGGTAAGCGGGAGGGCCGGTGAGCAGTTCTTC. Amino acid sequence: CASSLVSGRAGEQFF.

The rearrangement uses TRBV11-2 and TRBJ1-6; weak D call: TRBD1 (5 bases). The CDR3 is made up of 19 amino acids. V gave up 1 base and J gave up 7 bases, with 23 bases separating them. Germline lookup yields CDR1 SGHAT and CDR2 FQNNGV. CDR3 region: CASSLVCRVWLLGNSPLHF. The CDR3 DNA follows: TGTGCCAGCAGCTTAGTGTGCAGGGTATGGCTTTTGGGAAATTCACCCCTCCACTTT.

This chain joins TRBV15 and TRBJ1-6; D is ambiguous. Trimming removed 4 bases at V and 10 bases at J, with 8 bases between. The CDR3 has 12 residues. Germline CDR1 reads LNHNV; CDR2 reads YYDKDF (reference sequence). The CDR3 reads CATSTGRSPLHF. Written as DNA, the CDR3 is TGTGCCACCAGCACGGGTCGATCACCCCTCCACTTT.

J is TRBJ2-6 and V is TRBV27; 9 positions match TRBD2. CDR1 and CDR2 (germline): MNHEY, SMNVEV (reference sequence). J lost 1 base, V lost 6 bases, and 22 bases had no gene match. The CDR3 spans 22 residues. The CDR3 DNA follows: TGTGCCAGCAGAGACAGTAGACCGACTAGCGGTAGCCCGCTATCTGGGGCCAACGTCCTGACTTTC. Protein product: CASRDSRPTSGSPLSGANVLTF.

The chain carries TRBV10-3 and TRBJ1-1; D gene uncertain. The CDR3 totals 17 residues. The germline CDR1 and CDR2 sequences are ENHRY and SYGVKD. Deletions cut 2 bases from V and 4 bases from J, with 20 bases between. As DNA, the CDR3 is TGTGCCATCAGTGAGCCTCCTTATAGGGAGACGAGCACTGAAGCTTTCTTT. Its protein product is CAISEPPYRETSTEAFF.

The chain recombines TRBV11-2 with TRBJ2-7; TRBD2 aligns across 8 bases. CDR1 and CDR2 from the germline V gene are SGHAT and FQNNGV. The trim removed 7 bases at V and 6 bases at J, leaving 8 bases unmatched. The length of the CDR3 is 13 residues. The chain's CDR3 is CASTEKRESEQYV. CDR3 coding DNA: TGTGCCAGCACGGAAAAGCGGGAGTCCGAGCAGTACGTC.

This chain uses TRBV5-1 with TRBJ1-4; tentative D call: TRBD1 (5 bases). In germline, CDR1 is SGHRS, CDR2 YFSETQ. The ends were cut back, 4 bases at V and 4 bases at J, with 8 bases in the middle. The CDR3 runs to 13 residues. The CDR3 spells CASSTDSNEKLFF. Here the CDR3 DNA reads TGCGCCAGCAGCACAGACAGTAATGAAAAACTGTTTTTT.

DNA of the CDR3: TGTGCCAGCAGTTACTCAGGGGACAATCAGCCCCAGCATTTT. Its translation is CASSYSGDNQPQHF. The chain combines TRBV6-6 with TRBJ1-5; TRBD1 might be the D (5 bases). CDR1 is MNHNY, CDR2 SVGAGI, per germline (reference sequence). With 0 bases removed from V and 3 bases from J, the gap between germline ends came to 6 bases. CDR3 length: 14 amino acids.

The J gene is TRBJ1-2, the V gene TRBV5-1; a possible D gene is TRBD1 (6 bases). V was pared by 0 bases and J by 0 bases, with 18 bases between. The CDR3 contains 18 residues. CDR1 and CDR2 (germline): SGHRS, YFSETQ. The CDR3 is CASSLGGTKDHTNYGYTF. For the CDR3, the DNA is TGCGCCAGCAGCTTGGGGGGGACAAAGGATCACACTAACTATGGCTACACCTTC. The full variable domain, completed using reference TRBV5-1 and TRBJ1-2, is KAGVTQTPRYLIKTRGQQVTLSCSPISGHRSVSWYQQTPGQGLQFLFEYFSETQRNKGNFPGRFSGRQFSNSRSEMNVSTLELGDSALYLCASSLGGTKDHTNYGYTFGSGTRLTVV.